Each of the 10 T cell receptor beta chains below was sequenced from the same sample in a study of circulating and synovial CD4+ cells in juvenile arthritis. TCRdb keeps only in-frame clones here, not all; method: immunoSEQ multiplex PCR. The sample lists under 40,000 clones; 93% were seen once. Sequenced: CD4+ T cells from blood. These receptors were taken from a human donor with juvenile idiopathic arthritis.

V gene TRBV21-1 combines with J gene TRBJ2-2; the DNA was not compared with TRBD2, the D call given in the table. TRBV21-1 is a pseudogene. The CDR3 is 20 residues long. The chain's CDR3 is CASSPRTSEASVPNTGELFF. Here the CDR3 DNA reads TGTGCCAGCAGCCCCAGGACTAGCGAAGCCAGCGTTCCGAACACCGGGGAGCTGTTTTTT.

The gene calls are TRBV5-6 and TRBJ1-1, with 12 bases matching TRBD1. The CDR3 length is 17 residues. The V segment lost 2 bases and the J segment 5 bases; nucleotides outside the gene matches: 10. CDR1 is SGHDT and CDR2 is YYEEEE in the germline V gene. The CDR3 coding sequence is TGTGCCAGCAGCTTATCGTTCCGGGACAGGGGGCCGACTGAAGCTTTCTTT. Translation: CASSLSFRDRGPTEAFF.

This clone was observed a few times. The J gene is TRBJ1-3, the V gene TRBV18; 8 bases line up with TRBD1. Per germline, CDR1 KGHSH and CDR2 LQKENI. The V and J ends lost 6 bases and 0 bases, in that order; junction bases with no gene match: 7. The CDR3 has 16 residues. CDR3 amino acids: CASSRDQGASGNTIYF. As DNA, the CDR3 is TGTGCCAGCTCCCGGGATCAGGGGGCCTCTGGAAACACCATATATTTT.

This chain connects TRBV4-2 to TRBJ2-1; D may be TRBD2 (5 bases). Trimming stripped 0 bases from V and 7 bases from J, with 7 bases between. The CDR3 is 13 residues long. Germline CDR1 reads LGHNA; CDR2 reads YNFKEQ. The CDR3 region has the DNA TGTGCCAGCAGCCAAGATAGACTAAATGAGCAGTTCTTC. It is translated as CASSQDRLNEQFF.

This chain links TRBV27 with TRBJ1-2; 10 nucleotides match TRBD1. The CDR3 extends over 15 amino acids. Germline V gene lookup returns CDR1 MNHEY and CDR2 SMNVEV (reference sequence). Unmatched junction bases numbered 12, after V lost 6 bases and J lost 8 bases. CDR3 DNA sequence: TGTGCCAGCAGGCACAAGGAGACAGGGGGCGTCGGCTACACCTTC. Its protein product is CASRHKETGGVGYTF.

V gene TRBV10-3 combines with J gene TRBJ2-1; TRBD2 matches at 9 bases. CDR1 is ENHRY, CDR2 SYGVKD, per germline. The CDR3 spans 12 residues. Losses at the gene ends were 10 bases for V and 9 bases for J; bases not matched to a gene: 7. DNA of the CDR3: TGTGCCAGTAGCGGGAGCTCCGGTGAGCAGTTCTTC. It specifies CASSGSSGEQFF.

CDR3 coding DNA: TGTGCCAGCATCTCGACTAGCGGGAACAACACCGGGGAGCTGTTTTTT. Translated, it gives CASISTSGNNTGELFF. This chain links TRBV7-9 with TRBJ2-2; 11 bases map to TRBD2. Germline values: CDR1 SEHNR, CDR2 FQNEAQ (reference sequence). V lost 7 bases to trimming and J lost 2 bases; unmatched junction nucleotides: 6. The CDR3 is made up of 16 amino acids.

The V call is TRBV7-2, the J call TRBJ2-2; D uncertain. The V and J ends lost 2 bases and 4 bases respectively, with 5 bases between them. From germline, CDR1 is SGHTA and CDR2 FQGNSA. The CDR3 loop spans 13 amino acids. CDR3 nucleotides: TGTGCCAGCAGCTTATCCCTCACCGGGGAGCTGTTTTTT. This encodes CASSLSLTGELFF.

The chain uses TRBV19 and TRBJ1-1; 7 positions match TRBD1. Germline-derived CDR1 and CDR2 are LNHDA and SQIVND (reference sequence). The ends lost 6 bases at V and 2 bases at J; junction bases unmatched: 6. The CDR3 has 14 residues. The CDR3 coding sequence is TGTGCCAGTAGGGGCAGGGGGGTTAACACTGAAGCTTTCTTT. Its protein is CASRGRGVNTEAFF.

Regarding this clone: The sample carries other DNA sequences with the same CDR3. This chain connects TRBV30 to TRBJ2-7; 7 bases line up with TRBD2. Germline CDR1 GTSNPN, CDR2 SVGIG (reference sequence). This CDR3 region has 20 residues. V shed 1 base, J shed 0 bases, and the junction held 21 bases outside the gene matches. The CDR3 region has the DNA TGTGCCTGGAGTGGGGGGGGGACCCTCGGCAGAGCGGGAAGCTCCTACGAGCAGTACTTC. The encoded protein is CAWSGGGTLGRAGSSYEQYF.